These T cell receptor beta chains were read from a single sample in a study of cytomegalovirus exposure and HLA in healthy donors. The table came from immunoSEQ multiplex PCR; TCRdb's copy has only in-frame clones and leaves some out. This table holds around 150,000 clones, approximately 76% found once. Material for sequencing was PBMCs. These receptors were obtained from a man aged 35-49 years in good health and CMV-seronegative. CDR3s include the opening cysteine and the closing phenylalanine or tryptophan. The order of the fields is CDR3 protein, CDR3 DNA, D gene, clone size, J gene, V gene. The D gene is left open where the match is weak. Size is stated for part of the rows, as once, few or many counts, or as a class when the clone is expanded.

CATGEGTANEKLFF,TGTGCCACCGGAGAAGGGACAGCTAATGAAAAACTGTTTTTT,TRBD1,NA,TRBJ1-4,TRBV15
CASSALTGDNQPQHF,TGTGCCAGCAGCGCATTGACAGGAGACAATCAGCCCCAGCATTTT,NA,NA,TRBJ1-5,TRBV25-1
CASSLTPGQGRKLFF,TGTGCCAGCAGCTTGACCCCGGGACAGGGGAGAAAACTGTTTTTT,TRBD1,few,TRBJ1-4,TRBV11-2
CASSLDRQGGSPLHF,TGTGCCAGCAGCTTAGACCGACAGGGGGGCTCACCCCTCCACTTT,TRBD1,once,TRBJ1-6,TRBV7-8
CASSGTTSGLFSYEQYF,TGCGCCAGCAGTGGAACTACTAGCGGGCTTTTCTCCTACGAGCAGTACTTC,TRBD2,NA,TRBJ2-7,TRBV10-1
CASSEWGQGFSYEQYF,TGTGCCAGCAGTGAATGGGGACAGGGCTTCTCCTACGAGCAGTACTTC,TRBD1,NA,TRBJ2-7,TRBV2
CASSEGLAGNEQFF,TGCGCCAGCAGCGAAGGACTAGCGGGCAATGAGCAGTTCTTC,TRBD2,NA,TRBJ2-1,TRBV4-1
CASSLQLNEKLFF,TGTGCCAGCAGCCTACAGCTTAATGAAAAACTGTTTTTT,NA,NA,TRBJ1-4,TRBV14
CASSEGQYNEQFF,TGTGCCAGCAGTGAAGGACAGTACAATGAGCAGTTCTTC,NA,NA,TRBJ2-1,TRBV2
CASRETGVAYNEQFF,TGTGCCAGCAGAGAGACAGGGGTCGCCTACAATGAGCAGTTCTTC,TRBD1,NA,TRBJ2-1,TRBV2
CASSPPDRATYEQYF,TGTGCCAGCAGTCCCCCCGACAGGGCCACCTACGAGCAGTACTTC,TRBD1,NA,TRBJ2-7,TRBV28
CASSLGPDYEQYF,TGTGCCAGCAGCTTAGGGCCAGACTACGAGCAGTACTTC,NA,NA,TRBJ2-7,TRBV7-6
CASSPGTGSDEQFF,TGTGCCAGCAGCCCCGGGACAGGGTCCGATGAGCAGTTCTTC,TRBD1,NA,TRBJ2-1,TRBV13
CASSLELAATDTQYF,TGTGCCAGCAGTTTAGAGCTAGCGGCCACAGATACGCAGTATTTT,TRBD2,NA,TRBJ2-3,TRBV27
CASSFEGASTDTQYF,TGTGCCAGCAGCTTTGAAGGGGCTAGCACAGATACGCAGTATTTT,NA,few,TRBJ2-3,TRBV7-8
CASSLRRVSSYNEQFF,TGTGCCAGCAGTTTACGGCGGGTGAGCTCCTACAATGAGCAGTTCTTC,NA,NA,TRBJ2-1,TRBV28
CSAGLPDTQYF,TGCAGTGCTGGGCTACCGGATACGCAGTATTTT,NA,NA,TRBJ2-3,TRBV20-1
CAWSTGAGGPGAQYF,TGTGCCTGGTCCACGGGCGCGGGAGGGCCGGGGGCCCAGTACTTC,TRBD2,NA,TRBJ2-5,TRBV30
CASSLFLGSSYEQYF,TGTGCCAGCAGTTTGTTCCTAGGGAGCTCCTACGAGCAGTACTTC,NA,NA,TRBJ2-7,TRBV27
CASRPSSGDPYEQYF,TGTGCCAGCAGACCGTCTAGCGGAGACCCCTACGAGCAGTACTTC,TRBD2,NA,TRBJ2-7,TRBV7-6
CASSWGGLAPKGAGELFF,TGTGCCAGCAGCTGGGGCGGGTTGGCACCTAAGGGGGCCGGGGAGCTGTTTTTT,NA,NA,TRBJ2-2,TRBV5-5
CASIPHKTGGRTTNEKLFF,TGTGCCAGCATTCCCCATAAGACAGGGGGCCGTACCACTAATGAAAAACTGTTTTTT,TRBD1,NA,TRBJ1-4,TRBV28
CASSSTRVRATDTQYF,TGTGCCAGCAGCTCCACGAGGGTGAGGGCCACAGATACGCAGTATTTT,NA,NA,TRBJ2-3,TRBV11-2
CASSWGQLDNSPLHF,TGTGCCAGCAGCTGGGGACAACTGGATAATTCACCCCTCCACTTT,NA,NA,TRBJ1-6,TRBV5-4
CASSIGTGATDTQYF,TGTGCCAGCAGCATTGGGACAGGGGCGACAGATACGCAGTATTTT,TRBD1,NA,TRBJ2-3,TRBV7-2
CASSLPRAGTYEQYF,TGTGCCAGCAGCCTACCGCGTGCAGGCACCTACGAGCAGTACTTC,NA,once,TRBJ2-7,TRBV14
CATSPGQGSYEQYF,TGTGCCACTAGCCCCGGACAGGGGTCCTACGAGCAGTACTTC,TRBD1,NA,TRBJ2-7,TRBV6-6
CAIRGTGGQETQYF,TGTGCCATCAGGGGGACAGGGGGACAAGAGACCCAGTACTTC,TRBD1,NA,TRBJ2-5,TRBV10-3
CAQRRLAGRGELFF,TGCGCCCAGAGGCGGCTAGCGGGGCGGGGGGAGCTGTTTTTT,TRBD2,NA,TRBJ2-2,TRBV10-1
CASSLWDRERYQPQHF,TGTGCCAGCAGTTTATGGGACAGGGAGCGGTATCAGCCCCAGCATTTT,TRBD1,NA,TRBJ1-5,TRBV28
CASSPRTSSYNEQFF,TGTGCCAGCTCACCAAGAACTAGCTCCTACAATGAGCAGTTCTTC,NA,NA,TRBJ2-1,TRBV18
CASSSRDRVDTGELFF,TGTGCCAGCAGCTCCCGGGACAGGGTCGACACCGGGGAGCTGTTTTTT,TRBD1,NA,TRBJ2-2,TRBV7-8
CASSRAGGYEQYF,TGTGCCAGTAGTAGAGCGGGAGGCTACGAGCAGTACTTC,TRBD2,NA,TRBJ2-7,TRBV19
CASSQVGSSGANVLTF,TGCGCCAGCAGCCAGGTTGGGAGCTCTGGGGCCAACGTCCTGACTTTC,NA,NA,TRBJ2-6,TRBV4-3
CASRVAGSQETQYF,TGTGCCAGCAGGGTAGCGGGGAGCCAAGAGACCCAGTACTTC,TRBD2,NA,TRBJ2-5,TRBV27
CASSPSTSGSRRQETQYF,TGCGCCAGCAGCCCCTCGACTAGCGGGAGTCGGAGGCAAGAGACCCAGTACTTC,TRBD2,NA,TRBJ2-5,TRBV5-1
CASSQEGHNEQFF,TGCGCCAGCAGCCAAGAGGGGCACAATGAGCAGTTCTTC,NA,NA,TRBJ2-1,TRBV4-1
CASSVSAAISPNEKLFF,TGTGCCAGCAGCGTATCGGCGGCCATTTCTCCTAATGAAAAACTGTTTTTT,NA,NA,TRBJ1-4,TRBV9
CASSQVGGLNTEAFF,TGCGCCAGCAGCCAAGTCGGGGGTTTGAACACTGAAGCTTTCTTT,NA,NA,TRBJ1-1,TRBV4-1
CASSVDPGGSYNEQFF,TGTGCCAGCAGCGTAGACCCCGGGGGCTCCTACAATGAGCAGTTCTTC,NA,NA,TRBJ2-1,TRBV9
CASSFNHGTQYF,TGTGCCAGCAGCTTTAATCACGGTACGCAGTATTTT,NA,NA,TRBJ2-3,TRBV5-8
CASSLESREQFF,TGTGCCAGCAGCTTGGAAAGCCGTGAGCAGTTCTTC,NA,few,TRBJ2-1,TRBV5-6
CASSQDPAADRYNQPQHF,TGCGCCAGCAGCCAAGATCCCGCCGCTGACAGGTACAATCAGCCCCAGCATTTT,NA,NA,TRBJ1-5,TRBV4-1
CASSLADTGANVLTF,TGTGCCAGCAGCTTGGCGGACACTGGGGCCAACGTCCTGACTTTC,NA,NA,TRBJ2-6,TRBV5-4
CASRQGAGTDTQYF,TGTGCCAGCAGACAGGGGGCGGGCACAGATACGCAGTATTTT,TRBD1,NA,TRBJ2-3,TRBV7-9
CASSQGPRDFRQFF,TGTGCCAGCAGCCAAGGGCCCCGGGACTTCCGCCAGTTCTTC,NA,NA,TRBJ2-1,TRBV14
CASSQRSGKVGEQETQYF,TGTGCCAGCAGCCAAAGGAGCGGGAAAGTTGGGGAGCAAGAGACCCAGTACTTC,TRBD2,NA,TRBJ2-5,TRBV14
CASSQGTGGGNTEAFF,TGCGCCAGCAGCCAAGGGACAGGGGGGGGGAACACTGAAGCTTTCTTT,TRBD1,once,TRBJ1-1,TRBV4-3
CASSFGGSTDTQYF,TGTGCCAGCAGCTTCGGGGGGAGCACAGATACGCAGTATTTT,TRBD2,once,TRBJ2-3,TRBV11-2
CASSQKWSYTTDTQYF,TGTGCCAGCAGCCAAAAGTGGAGTTATACCACAGATACGCAGTATTTT,NA,NA,TRBJ2-3,TRBV14
CASSLSLGQGAYEQYF,TGTGCCAGCAGTTTAAGTTTGGGACAGGGGGCTTACGAGCAGTACTTC,TRBD1,NA,TRBJ2-7,TRBV28
CASSLVRTSTGELFF,TGTGCCAGCAGCTTAGTGCGGACTAGCACCGGGGAGCTGTTTTTT,TRBD2,NA,TRBJ2-2,TRBV7-2
CASSQDEDIRYEQCF,TGTGCCAGCAGCCAAGATGAGGACATACGCTACGAGCAGTGCTTC,NA,NA,TRBJ2-7,TRBV4-2
CASKTAGGPGEQFF,TGTGCCAGTAAGACGGCGGGAGGGCCGGGCGAGCAGTTCTTC,TRBD2,NA,TRBJ2-1,TRBV19
CASSLGTGNYGYTF,TGTGCCAGCAGCTTGGGGACAGGCAACTATGGCTACACCTTC,TRBD1,NA,TRBJ1-2,TRBV11-1
CASSNPTSGPPHTQYF,TGTGCCAGTAGTAATCCTACTAGCGGCCCACCTCATACGCAGTATTTT,TRBD2,NA,TRBJ2-3,TRBV19
CASSPPGAGFHEQYF,TGTGCCAGCAGCCCACCCGGGGCGGGGTTCCACGAGCAGTACTTC,NA,NA,TRBJ2-7,TRBV5-4
CASSLLAQVDNEQFF,TGTGCCAGCAGCTTATTGGCACAAGTGGACAATGAGCAGTTCTTC,NA,NA,TRBJ2-1,TRBV7-2
CASSEDWDSNEQYF,TGTGCCAGCAGCGAAGATTGGGACAGCAACGAGCAGTACTTC,TRBD1,NA,TRBJ2-7,TRBV7-9